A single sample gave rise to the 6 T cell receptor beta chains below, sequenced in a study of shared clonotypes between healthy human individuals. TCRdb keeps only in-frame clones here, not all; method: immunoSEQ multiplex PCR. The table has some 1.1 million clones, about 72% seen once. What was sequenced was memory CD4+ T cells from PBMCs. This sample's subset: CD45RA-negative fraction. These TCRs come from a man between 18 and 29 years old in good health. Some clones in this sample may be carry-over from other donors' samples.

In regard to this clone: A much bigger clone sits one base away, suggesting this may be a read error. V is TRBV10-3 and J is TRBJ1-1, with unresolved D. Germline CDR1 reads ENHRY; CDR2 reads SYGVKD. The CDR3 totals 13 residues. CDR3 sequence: CAISETQNTETFF. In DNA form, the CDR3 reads TGTGCCATCAGTGAGACGCAGAACACTGAAACTTTCTTT.

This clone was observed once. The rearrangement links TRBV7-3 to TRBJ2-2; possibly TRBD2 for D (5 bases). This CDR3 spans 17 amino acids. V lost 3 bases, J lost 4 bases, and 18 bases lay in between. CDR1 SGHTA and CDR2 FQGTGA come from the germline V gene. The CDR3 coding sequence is TGTGCCAGCAGCTTTCTGGGAGTGGGTTTCGGCACCGGGGAGCTGTTTTTT. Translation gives CASSFLGVGFGTGELFF.

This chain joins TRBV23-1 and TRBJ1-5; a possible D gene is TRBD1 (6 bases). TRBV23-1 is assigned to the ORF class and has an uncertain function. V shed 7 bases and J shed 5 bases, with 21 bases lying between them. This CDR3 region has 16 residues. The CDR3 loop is CASTSPGGREDQPQHF. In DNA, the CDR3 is TGCGCCAGCACCTCCCCTGGGGGGCGCGAAGATCAGCCCCAGCATTTT.

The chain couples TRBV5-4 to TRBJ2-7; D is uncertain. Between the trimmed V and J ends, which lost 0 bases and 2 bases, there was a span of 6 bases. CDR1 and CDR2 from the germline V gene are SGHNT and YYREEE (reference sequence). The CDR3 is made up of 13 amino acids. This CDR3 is CASSLGLTYEQYF. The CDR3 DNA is TGTGCCAGCAGCTTGGGACTTACCTACGAGCAGTACTTC.

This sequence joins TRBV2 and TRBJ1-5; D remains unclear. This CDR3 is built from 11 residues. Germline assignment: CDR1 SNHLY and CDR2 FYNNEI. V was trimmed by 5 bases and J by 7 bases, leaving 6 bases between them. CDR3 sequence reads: CASSQSQPQHF. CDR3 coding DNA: TGTGCCAGCAGTCAAAGCCAGCCCCAGCATTTT.

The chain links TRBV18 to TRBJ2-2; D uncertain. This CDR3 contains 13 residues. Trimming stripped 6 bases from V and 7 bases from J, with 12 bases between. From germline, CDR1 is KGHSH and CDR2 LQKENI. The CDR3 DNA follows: TGTGCCAGCTCTCCCGACCTGGGCGGGGAGCTGTTTTTT. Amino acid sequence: CASSPDLGGELFF.